This T cell receptor beta chain emerged from a study of tumor-infiltrating lymphocytes in primary liver carcinoma. Study-wide background: Each sample had roughly 3.65 to 8 million productive TCRbeta reads regardless of tissue type. Study-wide results and caveats: The 250 largest clones made up significantly more of tumor than blood repertoires (p = 0.039).

The sample holds one count of this clonotype. Its cognate antigen is unknown. Using a constant-region primer together with ProtoScript II reverse transcriptase, TCR beta cDNA was made from 500 ng of total RNA. It was through three nested multiplex PCR rounds of slightly modified ARM-PCR that TCR beta libraries arose. The first two PCR rounds used TRBV1-TRBV30 primers with a Cbeta primer, around 10 cycles each. MiXCR was run by TCRdb on the multiplex PCR reads, yielding one entry per CDR3 protein. Here the sample spans about 320,000 distinct CDR3 sequences, more than 55% being singletons. Germline CDR1 SGHAT, CDR2 FQDESV (reference sequence). The CDR3 is made up of 11 amino acids. Unsorted whole blood supplied the RNA, and germline DNA was extracted too.

What was sequenced was peripheral blood. This sequence was found in a man in his forties with primary liver carcinoma and hepatitis B virus infection. The chain joins TRBV11-1 to TRBJ2-1; D is undetermined. For the CDR3, the DNA is TGTCCCAACAGCCCCCTACACGAGCAGTTCTTC. Amino acids: CPNSPLHEQFF.